This T cell receptor (beta chain) was recorded in a study of CD8 T cells in ankylosing spondylitis (dated by TCRdb to about 2017). Describing the broader study: To find TCR variants linked to disease, the study profiled T cell receptor beta repertoires in ankylosing spondylitis patients and healthy donors. Peripheral blood was sampled, and synovial fluid was also collected from ankylosing spondylitis patients. The whole study cohort included 85 to 120 healthy donors and about two dozen ankylosing spondylitis patients. What the study reported, not specific to this receptor: The disease-linked clones showed a CD8+ phenotype and occurred at relatively low frequencies in peripheral blood. Some motif variants had previously been reported in the synovial fluid and blood of reactive arthritis patients, which suggests shared mechanisms of disease initiation. According to the report, matched synovial fluid samples from ankylosing spondylitis patients were significantly enriched for the disease-linked clones. Blood from ankylosing spondylitis patients appeared to be characterized by a TCR beta motif made up of seven or eight highly homologous amino acid variants.

The germline V gene (reference sequence) sets CDR1 to LNHDA and CDR2 to SQIVND. The CDR3 spans 13 residues, from the cysteine through the phenylalanine. Just the 39-base CDR3 DNA is kept, in frame starting at base 1. V was cut back by 3 bases and J by 6 bases, leaving a gap of 12 bases between them. Points on this clonotype: Its specific antigen is unknown. Within one base of it there is no much larger clone, and no base qualities were kept.

For sequencing, an Illumina HiSeq 2500 was employed. Quantitative 5'-RACE with molecular barcodes was used to prepare TCR beta libraries. The authors processed their data as follows. A new computational method, built on a probabilistic model of VDJ rearrangement, was used to identify disease-linked TCR variants. TCRdb applied fastp at Q25 and MiXCR to the public reads, then kept only in-frame beta chains. Each entry is one CDR3 protein sequence, shown with its most common DNA and genes. Here the V and J calls rest on TCRdb's processing, not on the authors' analysis. Recorded for this sample are 100,000 to 150,000 distinct CDR3 sequences; roughly 11% of them occurred a single time. The ten largest clones take up roughly 4.3% of the sample.

The V gene is TRBV19 and the J gene is TRBJ2-7, with the D gene possibly TRBD1 or TRBD2, each one fitting 6 bases. Sample: blood, either unsorted or a sorted T cell fraction (not recorded which). This sequence was found in a female donor with ankylosing spondylitis or in good health (not recorded which). The DNA sequence reads TGTGCCAGTAGTATCCAACAGGGAGGCGAGCAGTACTTC. This encodes CASSIQQGGEQYF. Here the CDR3 is joined to the reference TRBV19 and TRBJ2-7 genes, and the full variable domain is: DGGITQSPKYLFRKEGQNVTLSCEQNLNHDAMYWYRQDPGQGLRLIYYSQIVNDFQKGDIAEGYSVSREKKESFPLTVTSAQKNPTAFYLCASSIQQGGEQYFGPGTRLTVT.